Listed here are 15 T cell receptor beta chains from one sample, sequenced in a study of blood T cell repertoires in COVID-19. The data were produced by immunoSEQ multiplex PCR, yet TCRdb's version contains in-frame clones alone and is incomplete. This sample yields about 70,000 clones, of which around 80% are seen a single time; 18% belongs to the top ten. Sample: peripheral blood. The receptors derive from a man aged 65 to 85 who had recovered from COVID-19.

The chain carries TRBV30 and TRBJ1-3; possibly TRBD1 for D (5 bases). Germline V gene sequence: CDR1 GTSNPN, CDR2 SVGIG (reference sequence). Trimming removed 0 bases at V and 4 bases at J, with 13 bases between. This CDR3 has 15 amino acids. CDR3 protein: CAWSVGGTKGNTIYF. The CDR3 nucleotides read TGTGCCTGGAGTGTCGGAGGGACGAAGGGAAACACCATATATTTT.

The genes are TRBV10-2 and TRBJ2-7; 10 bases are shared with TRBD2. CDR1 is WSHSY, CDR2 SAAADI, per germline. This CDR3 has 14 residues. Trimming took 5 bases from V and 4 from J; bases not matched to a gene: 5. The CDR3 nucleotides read TGCGCCAGCAGTCCTAGCGGGAGTACGTACGAGCAGTACTTC. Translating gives CASSPSGSTYEQYF.

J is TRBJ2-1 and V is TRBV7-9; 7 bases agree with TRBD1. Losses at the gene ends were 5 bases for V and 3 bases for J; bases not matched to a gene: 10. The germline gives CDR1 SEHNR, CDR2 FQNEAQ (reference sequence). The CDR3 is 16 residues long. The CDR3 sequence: CASSLLRDRSYNEQFF. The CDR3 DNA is TGTGCCAGCAGCCTACTCCGGGACAGAAGCTACAATGAGCAGTTCTTC.

The CDR3 DNA sequence: TGTGCCTGGAGAGGAGGGACTAGCGGGAGGGCCTCAGATACGCAGTATTTT. Amino acids: CAWRGGTSGRASDTQYF. The rearrangement links TRBV30 to TRBJ2-3; 16 positions match TRBD2. The CDR3 is made up of 17 amino acids. After removal of 3 bases from V and 4 bases from J, the junction contained 7 bases not matched to a gene. Looked up from germline, CDR1 is GTSNPN and CDR2 is SVGIG (reference sequence). The whole variable domain, remainder taken from reference TRBV30 and TRBJ2-3, is SQTIHQWPATLVQPVGSPLSLECTVEGTSNPNLYWYRQAAGRGLQLLFYSVGIGQISSEVPQNLSASRPQDRQFILSSKKLLLSDSGFYLCAWRGGTSGRASDTQYFGPGTRLTVL.

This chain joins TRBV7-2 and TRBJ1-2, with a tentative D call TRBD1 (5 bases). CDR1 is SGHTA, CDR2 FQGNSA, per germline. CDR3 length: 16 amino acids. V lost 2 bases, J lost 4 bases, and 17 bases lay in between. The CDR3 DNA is TGTGCCAGCAGCTTATGGTCGGGCCAGGGCATCTATGGCTACACCTTC. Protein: CASSLWSGQGIYGYTF.

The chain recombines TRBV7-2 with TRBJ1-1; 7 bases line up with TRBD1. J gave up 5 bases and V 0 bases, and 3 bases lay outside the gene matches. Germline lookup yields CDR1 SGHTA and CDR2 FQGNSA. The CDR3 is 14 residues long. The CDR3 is CASSLAGQITEAFF. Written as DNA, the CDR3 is TGTGCCAGCAGCTTAGCGGGACAGATAACTGAAGCTTTCTTT.

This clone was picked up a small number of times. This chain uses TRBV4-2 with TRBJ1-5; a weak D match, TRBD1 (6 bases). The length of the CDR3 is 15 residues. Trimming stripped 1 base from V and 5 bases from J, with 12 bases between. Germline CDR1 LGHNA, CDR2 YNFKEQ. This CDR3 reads CASSQANSGDQPQHF. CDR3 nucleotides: TGTGCCAGCAGCCAAGCAAATTCAGGGGATCAGCCCCAGCATTTT.

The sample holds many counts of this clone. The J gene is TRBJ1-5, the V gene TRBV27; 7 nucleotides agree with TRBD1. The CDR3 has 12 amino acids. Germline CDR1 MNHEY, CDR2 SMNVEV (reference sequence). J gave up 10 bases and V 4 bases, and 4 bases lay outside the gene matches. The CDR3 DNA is TGTGCCAGCAGTTCCCAAGGGGGCCCCCAGCATTTT. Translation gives CASSSQGGPQHF.

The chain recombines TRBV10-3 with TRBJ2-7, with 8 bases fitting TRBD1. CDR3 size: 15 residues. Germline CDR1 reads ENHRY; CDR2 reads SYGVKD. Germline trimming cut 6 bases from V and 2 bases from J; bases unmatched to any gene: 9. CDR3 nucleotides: TGTGCCATCAGCGGGACGGACAGGGCAACCTACGAGCAGTACTTC. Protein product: CAISGTDRATYEQYF.

CDR3 DNA: TGCGCCAGCAGTGAACACGGGAACAAAAACATTCAGTACTTC. It encodes CASSEHGNKNIQYF. The V call is TRBV10-2, the J call TRBJ2-4, with D possibly matching TRBD2 (5 bases). This CDR3 has 14 amino acids. Germline V gene lookup returns CDR1 WSHSY and CDR2 SAAADI. The V gene lost 3 bases and the J gene lost 3 bases, with 9 bases spanning the gap.

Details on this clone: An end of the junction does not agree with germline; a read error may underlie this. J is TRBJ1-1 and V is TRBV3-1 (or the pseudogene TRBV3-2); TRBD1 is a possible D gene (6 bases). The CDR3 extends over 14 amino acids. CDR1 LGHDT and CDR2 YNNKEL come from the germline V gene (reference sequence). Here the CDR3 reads CASSKGEGDTGAFF. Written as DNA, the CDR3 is TGTGCCAGCAGCAAAGGGGAAGGGGACACTGGAGCTTTCTTT.

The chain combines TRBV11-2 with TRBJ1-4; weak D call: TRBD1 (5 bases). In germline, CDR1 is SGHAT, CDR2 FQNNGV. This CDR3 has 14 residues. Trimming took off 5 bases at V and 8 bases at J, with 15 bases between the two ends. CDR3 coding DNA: TGTGCCAGCAGCCATGCGGGGGTGGCCGAAAAACTGTTTTTT. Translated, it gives CASSHAGVAEKLFF.

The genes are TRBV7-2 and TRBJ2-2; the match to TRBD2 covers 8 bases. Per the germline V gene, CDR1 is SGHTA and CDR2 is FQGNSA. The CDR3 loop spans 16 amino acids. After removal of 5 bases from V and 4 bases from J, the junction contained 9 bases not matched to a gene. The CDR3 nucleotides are TGTGCCAGCAGCCGGAGCGGGGGTGGGGGCACCGGGGAGCTGTTTTTT. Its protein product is CASSRSGGGGTGELFF. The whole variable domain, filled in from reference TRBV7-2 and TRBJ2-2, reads GAGVSQSPSNKVTEKGKDVELRCDPISGHTALYWYRQSLGQGLEFLIYFQGNSAPDKSGLPSDRFSAERTGGSVSTLTIQRTQQEDSAVYLCASSRSGGGGTGELFFGEGSRLTVL.

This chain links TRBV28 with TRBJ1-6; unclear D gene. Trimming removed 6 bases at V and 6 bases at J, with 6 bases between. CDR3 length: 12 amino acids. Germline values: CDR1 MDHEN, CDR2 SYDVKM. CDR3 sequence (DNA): TGTGCCAGCAGGGAGGGTAATTCACCCCTCCACTTT. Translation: CASREGNSPLHF.

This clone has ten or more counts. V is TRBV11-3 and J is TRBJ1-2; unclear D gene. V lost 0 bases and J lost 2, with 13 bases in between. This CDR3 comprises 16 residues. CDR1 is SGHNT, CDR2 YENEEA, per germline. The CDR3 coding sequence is TGTGCCAGCAGCTTAGAAGGGCGGGAAGGGAACTATGGCTACACCTTC. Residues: CASSLEGREGNYGYTF.